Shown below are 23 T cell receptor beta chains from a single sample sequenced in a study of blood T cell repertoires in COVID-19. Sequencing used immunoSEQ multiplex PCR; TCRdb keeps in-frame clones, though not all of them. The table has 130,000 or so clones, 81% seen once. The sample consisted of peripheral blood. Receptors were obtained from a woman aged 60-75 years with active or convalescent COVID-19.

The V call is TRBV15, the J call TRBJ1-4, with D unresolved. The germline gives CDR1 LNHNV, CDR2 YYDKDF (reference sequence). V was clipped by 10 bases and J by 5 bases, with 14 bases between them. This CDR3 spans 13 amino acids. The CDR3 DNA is TGTGCCATCCGCGAGGGAACAAATGAAAAACTGTTTTTT. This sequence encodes CAIREGTNEKLFF.

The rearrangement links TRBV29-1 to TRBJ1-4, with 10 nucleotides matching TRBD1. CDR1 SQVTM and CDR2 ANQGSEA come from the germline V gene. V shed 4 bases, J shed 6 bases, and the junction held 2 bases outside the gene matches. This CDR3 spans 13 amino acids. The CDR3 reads CSVGTGGDEKLFF. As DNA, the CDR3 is TGCAGCGTTGGGACAGGGGGGGATGAAAAACTGTTTTTT.

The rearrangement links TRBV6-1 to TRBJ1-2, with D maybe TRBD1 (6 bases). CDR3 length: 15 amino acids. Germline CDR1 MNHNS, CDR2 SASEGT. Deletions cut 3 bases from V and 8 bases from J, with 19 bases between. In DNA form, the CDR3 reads TGTGCCAGCAGTGATAGGGCACGGGGGGCAGGGGGCTACACCTTC. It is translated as CASSDRARGAGGYTF.

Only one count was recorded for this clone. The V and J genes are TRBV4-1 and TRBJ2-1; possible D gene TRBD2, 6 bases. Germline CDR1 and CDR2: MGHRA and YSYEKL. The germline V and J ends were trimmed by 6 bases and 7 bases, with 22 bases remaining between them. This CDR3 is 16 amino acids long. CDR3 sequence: CASRLLAANLGNEQFF. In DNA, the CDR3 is TGCGCCAGCAGGTTGTTAGCGGCCAACCTGGGGAATGAGCAGTTCTTC.

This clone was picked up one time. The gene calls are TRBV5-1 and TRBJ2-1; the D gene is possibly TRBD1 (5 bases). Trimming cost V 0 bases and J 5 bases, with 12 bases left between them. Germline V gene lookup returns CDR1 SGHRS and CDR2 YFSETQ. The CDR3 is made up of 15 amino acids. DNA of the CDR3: TGCGCCAGCAGCTTGGAAGCAGGGATCCACAATGAGCAGTTCTTC. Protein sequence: CASSLEAGIHNEQFF.

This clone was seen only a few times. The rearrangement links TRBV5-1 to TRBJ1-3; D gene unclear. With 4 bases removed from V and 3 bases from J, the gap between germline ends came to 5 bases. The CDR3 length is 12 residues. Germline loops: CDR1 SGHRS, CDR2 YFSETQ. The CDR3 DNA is TGCGCCAGCAGCCCCAGTGGAAACACCATATATTTT. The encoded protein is CASSPSGNTIYF.

The CDR3 coding sequence is TGTGCCATCAGTGAGATTCTTGGCCTCACCAATGAGCAGTTCTTC. It codes for CAISEILGLTNEQFF. The rearrangement joins TRBV10-3 to TRBJ2-1; no reliable D call. V lost 2 bases and J 6 bases, leaving 14 bases between the germline ends. There are 15 residues in the CDR3. Germline V gene lookup returns CDR1 ENHRY and CDR2 SYGVKD.

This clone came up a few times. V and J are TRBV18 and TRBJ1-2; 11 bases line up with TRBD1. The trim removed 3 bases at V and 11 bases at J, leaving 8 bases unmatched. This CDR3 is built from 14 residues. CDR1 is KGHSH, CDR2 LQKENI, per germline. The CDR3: CASSPPGQGAQYTF. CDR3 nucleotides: TGTGCCAGCTCACCCCCCGGACAGGGGGCACAGTACACCTTC. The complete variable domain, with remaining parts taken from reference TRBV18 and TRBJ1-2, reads NAGVMQNPRHLVRRRGQEARLRCSPMKGHSHVYWYRQLPEEGLKFMVYLQKENIIDESGMPKERFSAEFPKEGPSILRIQQVVRGDSAAYFCASSPPGQGAQYTFGSGTRLTVV.

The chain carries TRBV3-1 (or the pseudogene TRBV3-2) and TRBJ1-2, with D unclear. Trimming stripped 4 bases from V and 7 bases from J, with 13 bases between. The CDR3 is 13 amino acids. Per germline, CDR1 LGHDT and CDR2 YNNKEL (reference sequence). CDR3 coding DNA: TGTGCCAGCAGCCCAAACGGGTCGGGTGGCTACACCTTC. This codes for CASSPNGSGGYTF.

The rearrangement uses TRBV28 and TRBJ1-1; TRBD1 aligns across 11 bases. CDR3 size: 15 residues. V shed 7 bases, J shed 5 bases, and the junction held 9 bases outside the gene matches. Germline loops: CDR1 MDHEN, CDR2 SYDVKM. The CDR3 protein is CASTKQGQGVTEAFF. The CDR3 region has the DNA TGTGCCAGCACCAAGCAGGGACAGGGGGTAACTGAAGCTTTCTTT.

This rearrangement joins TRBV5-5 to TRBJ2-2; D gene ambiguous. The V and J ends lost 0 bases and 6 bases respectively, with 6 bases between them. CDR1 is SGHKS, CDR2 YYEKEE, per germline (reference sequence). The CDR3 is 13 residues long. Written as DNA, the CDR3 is TGTGCCAGCAGCTTGGCGGGTCCCGGGGAGCTGTTTTTT. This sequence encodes CASSLAGPGELFF. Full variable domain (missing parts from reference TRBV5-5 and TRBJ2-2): DAGVTQSPTHLIKTRGQQVTLRCSPISGHKSVSWYQQVLGQGPQFIFQYYEKEERGRGNFPDRFSARQFPNYSSELNVNALLLGDSALYLCASSLAGPGELFFGEGSRLTVL.

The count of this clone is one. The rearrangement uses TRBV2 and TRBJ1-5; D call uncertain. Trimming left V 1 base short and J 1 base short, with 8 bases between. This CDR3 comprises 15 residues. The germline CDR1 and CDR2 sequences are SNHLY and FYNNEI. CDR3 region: CASSEGMESNQPQHF. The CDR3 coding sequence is TGTGCCAGCAGTGAAGGCATGGAGAGCAATCAGCCCCAGCATTTT.

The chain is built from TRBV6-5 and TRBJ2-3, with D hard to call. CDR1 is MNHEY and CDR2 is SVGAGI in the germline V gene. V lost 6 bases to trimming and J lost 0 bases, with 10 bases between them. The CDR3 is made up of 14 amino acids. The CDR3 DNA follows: TGTGCCAGCAGGTGGGCTGGGAGCACAGATACGCAGTATTTT. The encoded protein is CASRWAGSTDTQYF.

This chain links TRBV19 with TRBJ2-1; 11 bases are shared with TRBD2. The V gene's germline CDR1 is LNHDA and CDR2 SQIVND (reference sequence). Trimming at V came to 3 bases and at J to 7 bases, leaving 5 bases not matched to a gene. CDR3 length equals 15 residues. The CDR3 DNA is TGTGCCAGTAGTATGATAGCGGGGGGGCCGAATGAGCAGTTCTTC. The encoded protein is CASSMIAGGPNEQFF.

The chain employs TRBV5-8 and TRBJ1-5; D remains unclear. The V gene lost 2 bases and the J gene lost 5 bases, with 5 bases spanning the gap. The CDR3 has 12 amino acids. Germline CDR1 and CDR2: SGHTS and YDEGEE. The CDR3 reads CASSFGDQPQHF. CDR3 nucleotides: TGTGCCAGCAGCTTCGGGGATCAGCCCCAGCATTTT.

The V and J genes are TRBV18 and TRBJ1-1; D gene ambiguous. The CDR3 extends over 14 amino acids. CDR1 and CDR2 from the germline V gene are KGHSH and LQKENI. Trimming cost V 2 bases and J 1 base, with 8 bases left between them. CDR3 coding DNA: TGTGCCAGCTCACCAGACCGAGGGAACACTGAAGCTTTCTTT. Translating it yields CASSPDRGNTEAFF.

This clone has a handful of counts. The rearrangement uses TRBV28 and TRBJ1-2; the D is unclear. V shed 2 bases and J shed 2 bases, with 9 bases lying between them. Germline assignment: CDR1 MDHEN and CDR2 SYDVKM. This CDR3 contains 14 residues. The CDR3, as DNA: TGTGCCAGCAGTTTAGCGAATTTGAACTATGGCTACACCTTC. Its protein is CASSLANLNYGYTF.

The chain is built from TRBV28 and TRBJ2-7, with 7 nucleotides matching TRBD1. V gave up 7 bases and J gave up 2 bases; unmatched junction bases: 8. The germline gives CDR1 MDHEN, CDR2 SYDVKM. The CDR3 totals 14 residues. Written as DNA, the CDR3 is TGTGCCAGCACAAGACAGGGATTGACCTACGAGCAGTACTTC. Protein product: CASTRQGLTYEQYF.

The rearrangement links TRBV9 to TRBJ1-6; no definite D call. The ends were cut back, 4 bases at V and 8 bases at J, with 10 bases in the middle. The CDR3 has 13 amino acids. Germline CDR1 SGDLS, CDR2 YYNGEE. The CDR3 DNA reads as TGTGCCAGCAGCTTAAGCGGGGATTCACCCCTCCACTTT. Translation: CASSLSGDSPLHF.

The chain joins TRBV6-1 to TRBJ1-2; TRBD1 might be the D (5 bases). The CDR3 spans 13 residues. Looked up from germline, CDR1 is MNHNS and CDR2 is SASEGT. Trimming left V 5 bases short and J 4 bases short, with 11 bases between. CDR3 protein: CASSPTEIYGYTF. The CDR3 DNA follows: TGTGCCAGCAGTCCGACAGAAATCTATGGCTACACCTTC.

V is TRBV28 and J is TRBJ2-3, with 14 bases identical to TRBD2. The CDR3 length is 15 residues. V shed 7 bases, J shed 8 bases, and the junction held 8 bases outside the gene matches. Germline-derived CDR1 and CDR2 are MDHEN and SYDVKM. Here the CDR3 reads CASTLGLAGASTQYF. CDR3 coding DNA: TGTGCCAGCACCCTGGGACTAGCGGGGGCCTCTACGCAGTATTTT.

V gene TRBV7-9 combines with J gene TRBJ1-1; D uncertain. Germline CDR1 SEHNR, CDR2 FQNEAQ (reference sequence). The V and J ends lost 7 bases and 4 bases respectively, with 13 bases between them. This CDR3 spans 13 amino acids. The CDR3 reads CASNKEEGTEAFF. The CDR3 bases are TGTGCCAGCAATAAGGAGGAGGGCACTGAAGCTTTCTTT.

The CDR3 DNA is TGTGCCAGCAACCCCCTCGCGGGGGGCAGGTACTACGAGCAGTACGTC. Translated: CASNPLAGGRYYEQYV. The V and J genes are TRBV27 and TRBJ2-7, with 8 nucleotides matching TRBD2. After removal of 7 bases from V and 3 bases from J, the junction contained 14 bases not matched to a gene. CDR1 MNHEY and CDR2 SMNVEV come from the germline V gene (reference sequence). This CDR3 has 16 residues.